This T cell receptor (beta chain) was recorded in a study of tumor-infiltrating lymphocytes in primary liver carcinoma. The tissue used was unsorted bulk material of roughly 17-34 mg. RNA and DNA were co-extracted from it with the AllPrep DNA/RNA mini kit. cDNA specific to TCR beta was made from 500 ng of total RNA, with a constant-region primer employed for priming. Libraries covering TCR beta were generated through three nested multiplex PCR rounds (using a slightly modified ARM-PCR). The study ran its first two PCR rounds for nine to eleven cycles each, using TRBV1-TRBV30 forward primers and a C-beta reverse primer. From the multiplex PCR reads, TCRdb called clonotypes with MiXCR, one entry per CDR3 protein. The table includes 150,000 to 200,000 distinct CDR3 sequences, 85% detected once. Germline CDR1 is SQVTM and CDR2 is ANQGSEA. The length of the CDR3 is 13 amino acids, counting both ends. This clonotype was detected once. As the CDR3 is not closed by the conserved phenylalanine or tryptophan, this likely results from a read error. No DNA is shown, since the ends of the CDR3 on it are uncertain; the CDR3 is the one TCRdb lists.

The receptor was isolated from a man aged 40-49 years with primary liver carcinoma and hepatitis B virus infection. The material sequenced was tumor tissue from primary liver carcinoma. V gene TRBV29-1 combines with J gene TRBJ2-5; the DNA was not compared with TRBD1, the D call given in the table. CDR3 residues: CSVDGTRPRDPVL.